The rows below give T cell receptor beta chains drawn from one sample of a study of PD-L1 blockade in urothelial cancer. Sequencing used immunoSEQ multiplex PCR; TCRdb keeps in-frame clones, though not all of them. This sample has about 84,000 clones, with around 80% found just once. The specimen was PBMCs, collected around atezolizumab (anti-PD-L1) treatment. These receptors originate from a man between 65 and 85 years old with urothelial cancer. The CDR3 runs from the conserved cysteine through the conserved F or W. D genes are given only for firm matches. Size is stated for part of the rows, as once, few or many counts, or as a class when the clone is expanded.

V gene	clone size	J gene	D gene	CDR3 DNA	CDR3 protein
TRBV27	-	TRBJ2-3	TRBD2	TGTGCCAGCAGCCCACGGACTAGCGGATACACAGATACGCAGTATTTT	CASSPRTSGYTDTQYF
TRBV7-9	-	TRBJ2-3	TRBD1	TGTGCCAGCAGACAGGGGGTCGGCACAGATACGCAGTATTTT	CASRQGVGTDTQYF
TRBV6-5	-	TRBJ1-2	-	TGTGCCAGCTCCCTCAGGGCAGGTTATAACTATGGCTACACCTTC	CASSLRAGYNYGYTF
TRBV11-2	-	TRBJ2-3	TRBD2	TGTGCCAGCAGCTTAGCGGGGGGGCGAGATACGCAGTATTTT	CASSLAGGRDTQYF
TRBV5-1	-	TRBJ1-4	-	TGCGCCAGCAGGCTAGATGCAACTAATGAAAAACTGTTTTTT	CASRLDATNEKLFF
TRBV7-9	-	TRBJ1-1	TRBD1	TGTGCCTTAGAGGGGAGGGACAGGGTGGAAGAAGCTTTCTTT	CALEGRDRVEEAFF
TRBV2	many	TRBJ2-7	TRBD1	TGTGCCAGCAGGGGTGCGACAGGGGGCCGTCTTAAGTACTTC	CASRGATGGRLKYF
TRBV11-3	-	TRBJ2-1	TRBD2	TGTGCCAGCAGCCCGGGCGGGAGCTCCTACAATGAGCAGTTCTTC	CASSPGGSSYNEQFF
TRBV6-1	once	TRBJ1-2	-	TGTGCCAGCAGAGGACTGATCTCCTATGGCTACACCTTC	CASRGLISYGYTF
TRBV19	-	TRBJ2-3	TRBD1	TGTGCCAGTAGTATAGATCTGGGCAGGGGGAAAGATACGCAGTATTTT	CASSIDLGRGKDTQYF
TRBV7-2	few	TRBJ2-2	TRBD2	TGTGCCAGCAGCCCCCGGGGAGCGGGAGTAGGGACCGGGGAGCTGTTTTTT	CASSPRGAGVGTGELFF
TRBV30	-	TRBJ2-1	-	TGTGCCTGGACTTTCGAGGGGGGGGGTGAGCAGTTCTTC	CAWTFEGGGEQFF
TRBV5-1	-	TRBJ2-1	-	TGCGCCAGCAGCGCCGGGTCTTACAATGAGCAGTTCTTC	CASSAGSYNEQFF
TRBV10-3	-	TRBJ1-4	TRBD1	TGTGCCATCAGTGATGGACAGGGGGATGAAAAACTGTTTTTT	CAISDGQGDEKLFF
TRBV6-6	-	TRBJ2-2	TRBD2	TGTGCCAGCAGTTACTATAGCGGGGTGGGCACCGGGGAGCTGTTTTTT	CASSYYSGVGTGELFF
TRBV7-2	few	TRBJ2-2	-	TGTGCCAGCAGCTTAGTTGCAGGGCTAGATGCCGGGGAGCTGTTTTTT	CASSLVAGLDAGELFF
TRBV18	-	TRBJ1-2	-	TGTGCCAGCTCACCAAATGGTCAGAACTATGGCTACACCTTC	CASSPNGQNYGYTF
TRBV7-8	-	TRBJ1-4	-	TGTGCCAGCAGCTACCGTTTCGAGGGCCTTTATAATGAAAAACTGTTTTTT	CASSYRFEGLYNEKLFF
TRBV5-6	-	TRBJ2-4	-	TGTGCCAGCAGCTTGGACGGGGCCAAAAACATTCAGTACTTC	CASSLDGAKNIQYF
TRBV25-1	-	TRBJ1-1	-	TGTGCCAGCACCCCCGCGGGCCGGAACACTGAAGCTTTCTTT	CASTPAGRNTEAFF
TRBV6-1	-	TRBJ1-3	TRBD1	TGTGCCAGCAGTGCCCGGACAGGGCCCTCTGGAAACACCATATATTTT	CASSARTGPSGNTIYF
TRBV28	-	TRBJ1-1	-	TGTGCCAGCAGTTTTGGCAGGCCTGAAGCTTTCTTT	CASSFGRPEAFF
TRBV7-8	-	TRBJ2-3	-	TGTGCCAGCAGCCGAAAGGGGCTCCACGAACCGAGCACAGATACGCAGTATTTT	CASSRKGLHEPSTDTQYF
TRBV5-6	-	TRBJ1-1	-	TGTGCCAGCAACCCCCGGGGAGGGGAAGGCACTGAAGCTTTCTTT	CASNPRGGEGTEAFF
TRBV10-3	once	TRBJ2-7	-	TGTGCCATCAGTATGACTGAGATTCTGAGCGAGCAGTACTTC	CAISMTEILSEQYF
TRBV6-1	-	TRBJ2-7	-	TGTGCCAGCAGTATAGGGGGTACTTTTGGCTACGAGCAGTACTTC	CASSIGGTFGYEQYF
TRBV4-3	-	TRBJ2-1	-	TGCGCCAGCAGCCAAGGGTCCGCGGAGTGGCCGCAGTTCTTC	CASSQGSAEWPQFF
TRBV6-1	-	TRBJ2-3	TRBD2	TGTGCCAGCAGTGAATCTAGCGGGGGGGATACGCAGTATTTT	CASSESSGGDTQYF
TRBV2	-	TRBJ2-3	-	TGTGCCAGCATGAAGGGCAGGGGCACAGATACGCAGTATTTT	CASMKGRGTDTQYF
TRBV12-5	-	TRBJ2-1	TRBD1	TGTGCTAGTGGTTTGCGATCACAGGGGCATGAGCAGTTCTTC	CASGLRSQGHEQFF
TRBV18	-	TRBJ2-1	-	TGTGCCAGCTCACCAGGCAGGGACAATGAGCAGTTCTTC	CASSPGRDNEQFF
TRBV12-5	-	TRBJ2-7	-	TGTGCTAGCCGACAGGATCTAGCCTACGAGCAGTACTTC	CASRQDLAYEQYF
TRBV2	-	TRBJ2-3	TRBD1	TGTGCCAGCAGGAGGACAGGGTATTCAGATACGCAGTATTTT	CASRRTGYSDTQYF
TRBV18	few	TRBJ1-3	TRBD1	TGTGCCAGCTCACTGAGGACAGGGGACTCTGGAAACACCATATATTTT	CASSLRTGDSGNTIYF
TRBV13	-	TRBJ1-5	-	TGTGCCAGCAGCCTAAGAGACGGGTTTCAGCCCCAGCATTTT	CASSLRDGFQPQHF
TRBV19	many	TRBJ2-1	-	TGTGCCAGTAGTATGTCCAGGGTCTACAATGAGCAGTTCTTC	CASSMSRVYNEQFF
TRBV11-1	-	TRBJ2-1	TRBD2	TGTGCCAGCAGCCTAAGAGGGACTAGCGGGACCCTCTACAATGAGCAGTTCTTC	CASSLRGTSGTLYNEQFF
TRBV28	-	TRBJ1-5	TRBD1	TGTGCCAGCAGACAGGGGTACAATCAGCCCCAGCATTTT	CASRQGYNQPQHF
TRBV29-1	-	TRBJ2-1	TRBD2	TGCAGCGTTGGGGAGGCTAGCGGGAGGGTAGATGAGCAGTTCTTC	CSVGEASGRVDEQFF
TRBV7-3	-	TRBJ2-5	-	TGTGCCAGCAGCTTAGATCCCGGGGGAGAGACCCAGTACTTC	CASSLDPGGETQYF
TRBV6-1	many	TRBJ1-2	TRBD1	TGTGCCAGCAGTCGAGGACAGGGGAGGTATGGCTACACCTTC	CASSRGQGRYGYTF
TRBV5-4	-	TRBJ2-7	-	TGTGCCAGCAGCTTGGACCTAGCGTCCTACGAGCAGTACTTC	CASSLDLASYEQYF
TRBV5-1	-	TRBJ2-7	-	TGCGCCAGCAGGCCGGGGAGCTTCTCCTACGAGCAGTACTTC	CASRPGSFSYEQYF
TRBV5-1	-	TRBJ2-7	TRBD2	TGCGCCAGCAGCTTGGAGCGGGAGTACTACGAGCAGTACTTC	CASSLEREYYEQYF
TRBV6-5	-	TRBJ2-3	-	TGTGCCAGCAGTTTCTCGGGACAATCAGATACGCAGTATTTT	CASSFSGQSDTQYF